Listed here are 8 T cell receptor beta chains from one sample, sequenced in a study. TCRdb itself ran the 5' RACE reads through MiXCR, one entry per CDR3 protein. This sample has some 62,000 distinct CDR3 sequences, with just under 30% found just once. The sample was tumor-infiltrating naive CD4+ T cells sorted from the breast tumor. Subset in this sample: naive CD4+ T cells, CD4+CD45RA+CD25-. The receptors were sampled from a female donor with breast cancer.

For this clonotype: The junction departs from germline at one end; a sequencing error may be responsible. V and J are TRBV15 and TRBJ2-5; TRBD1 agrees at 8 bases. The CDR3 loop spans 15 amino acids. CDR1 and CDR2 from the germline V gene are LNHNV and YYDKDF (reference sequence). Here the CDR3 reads CATARAGTGQEAQYF. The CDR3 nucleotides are TGTGCCACCGCTAGAGCTGGGACAGGACAAGAGGCCCAGTACTTC.

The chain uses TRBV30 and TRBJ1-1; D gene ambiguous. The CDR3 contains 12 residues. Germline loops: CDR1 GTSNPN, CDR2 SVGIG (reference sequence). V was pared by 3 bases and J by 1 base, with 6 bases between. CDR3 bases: TGTGCCTGGAGCCAGGCGAACACTGAAGCTTTCTTT. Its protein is CAWSQANTEAFF.

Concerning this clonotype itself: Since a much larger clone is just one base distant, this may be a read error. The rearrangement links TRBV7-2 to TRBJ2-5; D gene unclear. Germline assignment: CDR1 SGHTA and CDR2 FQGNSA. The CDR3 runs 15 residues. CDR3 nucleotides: TGTGCCAGCAGCCCCGGACCGATGTACCAAGAGACCCAGTGCTTC. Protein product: CASSPGPMYQETQCF.

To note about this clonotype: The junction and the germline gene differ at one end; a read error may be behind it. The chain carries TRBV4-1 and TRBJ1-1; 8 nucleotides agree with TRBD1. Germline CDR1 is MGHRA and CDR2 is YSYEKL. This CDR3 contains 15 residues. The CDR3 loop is CASSQERAGGEEALF. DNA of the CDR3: TGCGCCAGCAGCCAAGAGAGGGCAGGGGGCGAGGAAGCTCTCTTT.

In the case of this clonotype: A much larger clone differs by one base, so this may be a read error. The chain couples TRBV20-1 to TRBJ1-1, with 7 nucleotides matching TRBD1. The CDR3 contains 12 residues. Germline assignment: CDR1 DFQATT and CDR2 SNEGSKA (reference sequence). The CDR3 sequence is CSARTGSAEALF. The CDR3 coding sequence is TGCAGTGCTCGGACAGGCTCCGCTGAAGCTCTCTTT.

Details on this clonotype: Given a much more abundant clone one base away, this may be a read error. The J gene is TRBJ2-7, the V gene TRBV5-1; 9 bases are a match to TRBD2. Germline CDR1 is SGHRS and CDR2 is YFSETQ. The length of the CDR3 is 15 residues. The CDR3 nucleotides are TGCGCCGGCGGGCGGAATAGCGGGAGCTCCCACGAGCAGTACTTC. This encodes CAGGRNSGSSHEQYF.

The CDR3 here is CSAPSRDSGNTIYF. The CDR3 DNA reads as TGCAGTGCACCATCCAGGGACTCTGGAAACACCATATATTTT. V and J are TRBV20-1 and TRBJ1-3, with D perhaps matching TRBD1 (5 bases). Trimming removed 6 bases from V and 0 bases from J, with 12 bases in between. Looked up from germline, CDR1 is DFQATT and CDR2 is SNEGSKA (reference sequence). The CDR3 is 14 residues long.

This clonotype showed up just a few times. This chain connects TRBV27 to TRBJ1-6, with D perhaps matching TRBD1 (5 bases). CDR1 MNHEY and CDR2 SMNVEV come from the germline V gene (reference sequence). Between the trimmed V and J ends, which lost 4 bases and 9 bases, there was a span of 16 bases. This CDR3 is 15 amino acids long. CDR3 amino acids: CASSSLGVGRSPLHF. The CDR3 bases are TGTGCCAGCAGTTCCCTCGGAGTGGGGCGTTCACCCCTCCACTTT.